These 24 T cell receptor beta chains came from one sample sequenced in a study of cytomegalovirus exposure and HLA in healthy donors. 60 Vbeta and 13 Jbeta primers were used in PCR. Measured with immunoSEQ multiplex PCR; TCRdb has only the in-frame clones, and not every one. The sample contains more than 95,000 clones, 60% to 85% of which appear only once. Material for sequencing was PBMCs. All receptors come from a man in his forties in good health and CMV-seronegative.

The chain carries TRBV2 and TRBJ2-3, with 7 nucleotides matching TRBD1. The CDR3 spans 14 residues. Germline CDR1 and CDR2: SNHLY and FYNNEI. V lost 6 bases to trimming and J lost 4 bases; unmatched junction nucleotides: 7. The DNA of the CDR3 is TGTGCCAGCAGCGACAGGGCATTAGCAGATACGCAGTATTTT. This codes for CASSDRALADTQYF.

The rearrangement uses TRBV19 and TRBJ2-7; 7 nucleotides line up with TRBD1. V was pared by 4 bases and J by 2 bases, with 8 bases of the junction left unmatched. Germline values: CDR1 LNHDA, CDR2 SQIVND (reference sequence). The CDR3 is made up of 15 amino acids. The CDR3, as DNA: TGTGCCAGTAGTAAACCAGACAGGGTACCCTACGAGCAGTACTTC. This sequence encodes CASSKPDRVPYEQYF. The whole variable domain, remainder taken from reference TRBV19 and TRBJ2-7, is DGGITQSPKYLFRKEGQNVTLSCEQNLNHDAMYWYRQDPGQGLRLIYYSQIVNDFQKGDIAEGYSVSREKKESFPLTVTSAQKNPTAFYLCASSKPDRVPYEQYFGPGTRLTVT.

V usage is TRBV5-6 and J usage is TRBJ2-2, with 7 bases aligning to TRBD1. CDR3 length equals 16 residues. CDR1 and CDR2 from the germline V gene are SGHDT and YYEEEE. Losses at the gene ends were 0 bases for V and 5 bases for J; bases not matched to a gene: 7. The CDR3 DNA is TGTGCCAGCAGCTTGGTTCCGGACAGGCGGACCGGGGAGCTGTTTTTT. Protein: CASSLVPDRRTGELFF.

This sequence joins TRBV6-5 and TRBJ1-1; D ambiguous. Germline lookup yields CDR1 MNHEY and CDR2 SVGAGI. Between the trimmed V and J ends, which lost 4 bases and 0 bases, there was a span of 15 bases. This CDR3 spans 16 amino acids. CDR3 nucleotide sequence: TGTGCCAGCAGTTCCCCCCAGAACCCAATGAACACTGAAGCTTTCTTT. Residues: CASSSPQNPMNTEAFF.

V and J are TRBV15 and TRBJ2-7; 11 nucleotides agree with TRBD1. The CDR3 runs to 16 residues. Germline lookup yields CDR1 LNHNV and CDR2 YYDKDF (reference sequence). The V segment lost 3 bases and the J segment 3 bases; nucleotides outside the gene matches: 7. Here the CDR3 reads CATSSVPGQGVYEQYF. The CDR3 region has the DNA TGTGCCACCAGCAGCGTACCGGGACAGGGGGTCTACGAGCAGTACTTC.

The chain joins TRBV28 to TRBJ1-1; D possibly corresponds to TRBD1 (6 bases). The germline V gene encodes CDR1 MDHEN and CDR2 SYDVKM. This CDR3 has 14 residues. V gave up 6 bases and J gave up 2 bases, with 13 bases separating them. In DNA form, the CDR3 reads TGTGCCAGCAGGCTTACAGGGAGAAACACTGAAGCTTTCTTT. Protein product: CASRLTGRNTEAFF.

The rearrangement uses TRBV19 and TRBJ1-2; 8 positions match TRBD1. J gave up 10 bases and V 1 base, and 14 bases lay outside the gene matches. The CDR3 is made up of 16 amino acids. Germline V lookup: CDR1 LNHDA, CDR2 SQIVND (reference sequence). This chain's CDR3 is CASSIGSGRGQTIYTF. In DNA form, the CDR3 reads TGTGCCAGTAGTATAGGATCGGGCAGGGGGCAGACGATCTACACCTTC.

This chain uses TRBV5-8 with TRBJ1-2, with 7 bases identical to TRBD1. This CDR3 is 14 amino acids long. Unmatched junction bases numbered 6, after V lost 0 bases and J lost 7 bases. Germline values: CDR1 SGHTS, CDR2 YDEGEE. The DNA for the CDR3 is TGTGCCAGCAGCTTGGACAGGGGAAGGGTTGGCTACACCTTC. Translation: CASSLDRGRVGYTF.

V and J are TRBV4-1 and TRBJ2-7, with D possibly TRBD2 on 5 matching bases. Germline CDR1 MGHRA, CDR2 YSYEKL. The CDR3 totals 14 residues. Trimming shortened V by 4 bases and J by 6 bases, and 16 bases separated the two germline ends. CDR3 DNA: TGCGCCAGCAGCCCCCTGGGGAGTCGAGTCGAGCAGTACTTC. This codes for CASSPLGSRVEQYF.

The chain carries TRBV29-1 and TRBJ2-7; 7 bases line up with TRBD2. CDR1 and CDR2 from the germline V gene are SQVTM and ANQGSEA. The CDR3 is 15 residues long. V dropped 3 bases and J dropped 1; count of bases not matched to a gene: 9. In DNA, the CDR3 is TGCAGCGTTGATGATCGCGCGGGGGAATCCTACGAGCAGTACTTC. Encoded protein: CSVDDRAGESYEQYF.

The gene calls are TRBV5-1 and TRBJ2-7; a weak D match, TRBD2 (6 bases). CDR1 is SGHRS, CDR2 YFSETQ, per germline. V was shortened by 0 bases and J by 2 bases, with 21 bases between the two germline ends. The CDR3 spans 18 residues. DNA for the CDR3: TGCGCCAGCAGCTTGGCCTTGAGTGCGGGGACCCTAACCTACGAGCAGTACTTC. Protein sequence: CASSLALSAGTLTYEQYF. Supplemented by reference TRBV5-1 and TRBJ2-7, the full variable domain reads KAGVTQTPRYLIKTRGQQVTLSCSPISGHRSVSWYQQTPGQGLQFLFEYFSETQRNKGNFPGRFSGRQFSNSRSEMNVSTLELGDSALYLCASSLALSAGTLTYEQYFGPGTRLTVT.

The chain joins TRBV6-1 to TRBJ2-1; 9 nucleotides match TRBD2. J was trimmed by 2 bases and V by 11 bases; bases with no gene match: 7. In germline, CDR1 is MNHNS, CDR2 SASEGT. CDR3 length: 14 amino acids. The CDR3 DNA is TGTGCCGGGTCGGCTAGCGGGGCCTACAATGAGCAGTTCTTC. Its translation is CAGSASGAYNEQFF.

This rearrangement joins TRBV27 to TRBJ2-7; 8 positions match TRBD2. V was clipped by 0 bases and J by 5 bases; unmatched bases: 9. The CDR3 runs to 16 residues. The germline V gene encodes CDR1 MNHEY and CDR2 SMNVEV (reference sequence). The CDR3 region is CASSLSLRGGRDEQYF. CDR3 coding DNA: TGTGCCAGCAGTTTATCGCTCCGCGGGGGGCGGGACGAGCAGTACTTC.

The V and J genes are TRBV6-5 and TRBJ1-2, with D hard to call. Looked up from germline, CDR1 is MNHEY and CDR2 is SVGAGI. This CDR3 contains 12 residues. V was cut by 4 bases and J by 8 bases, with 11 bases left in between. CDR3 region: CASSSLSGGYTF. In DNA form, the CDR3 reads TGTGCCAGCAGTTCCCTCAGCGGGGGCTACACCTTC.

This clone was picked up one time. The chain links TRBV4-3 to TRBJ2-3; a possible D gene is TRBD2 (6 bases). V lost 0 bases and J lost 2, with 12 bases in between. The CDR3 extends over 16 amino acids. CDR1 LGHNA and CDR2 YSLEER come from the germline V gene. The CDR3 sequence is CASSQDLAGPTDTQYF. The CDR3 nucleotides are TGCGCCAGCAGCCAAGATCTGGCGGGGCCCACAGATACGCAGTATTTT.

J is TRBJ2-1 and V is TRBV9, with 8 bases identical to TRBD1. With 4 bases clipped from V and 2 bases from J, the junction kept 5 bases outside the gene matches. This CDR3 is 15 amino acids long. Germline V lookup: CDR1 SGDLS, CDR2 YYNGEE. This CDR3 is CASSSEGQAYNEQFF. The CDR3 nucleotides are TGTGCCAGCAGCTCCGAGGGACAGGCCTACAATGAGCAGTTCTTC.

CDR3 amino acids: CAISESRGGSGTDTQYF. The CDR3 nucleotides are TGTGCCATCAGTGAGTCGCGAGGGGGCAGTGGCACAGATACGCAGTATTTT. The chain combines TRBV10-3 with TRBJ2-3; TRBD1 matches at 7 bases. Germline loops: CDR1 ENHRY, CDR2 SYGVKD. After removal of 0 bases from V and 1 base from J, the junction contained 7 bases not matched to a gene. The CDR3 sequence is 17 residues long.

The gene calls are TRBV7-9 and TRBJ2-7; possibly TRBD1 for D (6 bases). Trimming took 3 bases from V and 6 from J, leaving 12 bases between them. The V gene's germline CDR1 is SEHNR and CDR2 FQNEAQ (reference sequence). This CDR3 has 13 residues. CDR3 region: CASSFGTLGEQYF. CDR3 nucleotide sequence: TGTGCCAGCAGCTTCGGGACACTGGGCGAGCAGTACTTC. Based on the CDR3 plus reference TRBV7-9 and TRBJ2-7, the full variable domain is DTGVSQNPRHKITKRGQNVTFRCDPISEHNRLYWYRQTLGQGPEFLTYFQNEAQLEKSRLLSDRFSAERPKGSFSTLEIQRTEQGDSAMYLCASSFGTLGEQYFGPGTRLTVT.

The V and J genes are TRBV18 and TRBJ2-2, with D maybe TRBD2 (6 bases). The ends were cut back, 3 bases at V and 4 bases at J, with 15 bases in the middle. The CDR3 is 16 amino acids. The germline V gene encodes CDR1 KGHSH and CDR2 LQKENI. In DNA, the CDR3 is TGTGCCAGCTCACCCCCGGGTCAGGGAGGCACCGGGGAGCTGTTTTTT. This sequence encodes CASSPPGQGGTGELFF.

The CDR3 protein is CASSYFEGGEAFF. The CDR3 DNA reads as TGTGCCAGCAGTTACTTCGAGGGTGGCGAAGCTTTCTTT. This chain links TRBV6-6 with TRBJ1-1; D call uncertain. Deletions cut 1 base from V and 8 bases from J, with 11 bases between. Germline V CDR1 and CDR2: MNHNY, SVGAGI (reference sequence). The CDR3 spans 13 residues.

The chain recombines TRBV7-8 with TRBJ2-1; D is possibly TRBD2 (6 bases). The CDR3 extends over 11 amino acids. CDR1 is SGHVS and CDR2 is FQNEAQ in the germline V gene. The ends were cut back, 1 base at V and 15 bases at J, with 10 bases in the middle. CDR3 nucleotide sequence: TGTGCCAGCAGCTTAGGCGGGGTACCGTTCTTC. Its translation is CASSLGGVPFF.

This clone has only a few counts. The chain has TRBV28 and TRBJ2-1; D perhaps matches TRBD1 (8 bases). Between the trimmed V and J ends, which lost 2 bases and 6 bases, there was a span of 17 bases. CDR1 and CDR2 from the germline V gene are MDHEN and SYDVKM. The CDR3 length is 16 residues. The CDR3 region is CASSLPDRAGVNEQFF. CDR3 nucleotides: TGTGCCAGCAGTTTACCGGACAGGGCGGGGGTCAATGAGCAGTTCTTC.

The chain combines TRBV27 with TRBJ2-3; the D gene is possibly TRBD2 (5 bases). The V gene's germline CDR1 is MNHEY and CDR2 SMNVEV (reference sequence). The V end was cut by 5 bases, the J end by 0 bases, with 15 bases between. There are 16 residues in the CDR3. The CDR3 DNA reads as TGTGCCAGCAGTCACCTAGCAGGTTCGAGCACAGATACGCAGTATTTT. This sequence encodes CASSHLAGSSTDTQYF.

CDR3 region: CASSMVAGGGETQYF. CDR3 bases: TGTGCCAGCAGCATGGTAGCGGGAGGCGGCGAGACCCAGTACTTC. The gene calls are TRBV7-2 and TRBJ2-5; 10 positions match TRBD2. V gave up 5 bases and J gave up 5 bases; unmatched junction bases: 8. Germline V lookup: CDR1 SGHTA, CDR2 FQGNSA. The CDR3 is 15 residues long.